These T cell receptor beta chains were read from a single sample in a study of blood T cell repertoires in COVID-19. TCRdb's copy holds only in-frame clones and misses some; the assay was immunoSEQ multiplex PCR. The data show approximately 53,000 clones, with 90% seen just once and less than 10% held by the top ten. The specimen sequenced was peripheral blood. The receptor source for this set is a woman older than 75 with acute or convalescent COVID-19. Each CDR3 is given with its conserved first and last residue.

>TRBV4-3|TRBJ2-3
CASSQAFGGAGLSTDTQYF
>TRBV4-1|TRBJ2-1
CASSQVGLAGAIYNEQFF
>TRBV2|TRBJ2-7
CASTLTGGSYEQYF
>TRBV3-1/TRBV3-2|TRBJ2-2
CASSQVSGRNTGELFF
>TRBV6-5|TRBJ2-1
CAIESLVVNEQFF
>TRBV5-6|TRBJ2-1
CASSLTSGRLFF
>TRBV18|TRBJ1-2
CASSPQDTNYGYTF
>TRBV7-3|TRBJ2-5
CASSPLAGGRETQYF
>TRBV4-2|TRBJ2-1
CASSLSGMSYNEQFF
>TRBV19|TRBJ1-1
CASSRPVWWGRDTEAFF
>TRBV27|TRBJ1-2
CASRRGPGNYGYTF
>TRBV6-5|TRBJ2-3
CASSQQRPTTDTQYF
>TRBV11-2|TRBJ1-2
CASSLDLILVDGYTF
>TRBV5-1|TRBJ1-1
CASSSRDSNSNTEAFF
>TRBV4-3|TRBJ1-2
CASSQEGGRGGYTF
>TRBV29-1|TRBJ1-1
CSVAAGLNTEAFF
>TRBV5-4|TRBJ2-6
CASSSQGANVLTF
>TRBV19|TRBJ2-3
CASSIGNSFTDTQYF
>TRBV7-3|TRBJ1-6
CASSSSGGRGSPLHF
>TRBV24-1|TRBJ2-5
CATSDLSQGLETQYF
>TRBV12-3/TRBV12-4|TRBJ1-1
CASSLPRNTEAFF
>TRBV19|TRBJ1-2
CASSMLTGGTANYGYTF
>TRBV28|TRBJ1-5
CASSFLGAQPQHF
>TRBV7-2|TRBJ1-5
CASGQEYSNQPQHF
>TRBV2|TRBJ2-1
CASKGESGRANEQFF
>TRBV7-2|TRBJ2-1
CASSLDGGANNEQFF
>TRBV7-9|TRBJ2-1
CASSLTRDEQFF
>TRBV4-1|TRBJ1-2
CASSQSLSGNYGYTF
>TRBV19|TRBJ2-7
CASSISASGRAYEQYF
>TRBV9|TRBJ2-1
CASSVSPIAGGHNEQFF
>TRBV6-2/TRBV6-3|TRBJ2-3
CASSGLAGGDTQYF
>TRBV6-5|TRBJ2-7
CASRIGGGHEQYF
>TRBV7-9|TRBJ1-2
CASSRGHQGYGYTF
>TRBV19|TRBJ2-7
CASQPGHNSYEQYF
>TRBV5-1|TRBJ1-2
CASSPDRANYGYTF
>TRBV6-2/TRBV6-3|TRBJ1-1
CASSIGTYTEAFF
>TRBV4-1|TRBJ2-7
CASSQDKSSGNYEQYF
>TRBV4-3|TRBJ2-5
CASSQEGQGRETQYF
>TRBV6-6|TRBJ2-1
CASTQPSLYNEQFF
>TRBV6-1|TRBJ2-7
CASSEGQGGYEQYF
>TRBV6-2/TRBV6-3|TRBJ1-1
CATSCFDDRGGGAFF
>TRBV7-6|TRBJ2-2
CASSIGQGANTGELFF
>TRBV5-1|TRBJ2-1
CASSSLAVTYNEQFF
>TRBV2|TRBJ1-4
CASSEISQKKLFF
>TRBV6-2/TRBV6-3|TRBJ1-1
CASSSTYRQGGEAFF
>TRBV19|TRBJ1-3
CASSTGDRVAGNTIYF
>TRBV6-1|TRBJ1-1
CASSEGPQVLRAFF
>TRBV9|TRBJ2-2
CASSFSGSSSGELFF
>TRBV29-1|TRBJ2-7
CSVTLDRGSSYEQYF
>TRBV19|TRBJ2-7
CASSISGSNHEQYF
>TRBV14|TRBJ1-5
CASSQEGTGSKQPQHF
>TRBV6-5|TRBJ2-7
CASSFERGSYEQYF
>TRBV20-1|TRBJ2-7
CSASSGRSPYEQYF
>TRBV7-2|TRBJ2-3
CASSFRQGTSTDTQYF
>TRBV9|TRBJ2-1
CATSRGAGTYNEQFF